The entry that follows covers one T cell receptor beta chain sequence. This receptor's antigen is unknown. Base qualities were left out, and no much larger clone turns up one base away. Libraries were built with the immunoSEQ multiplex PCR assay. From the authors' description of their analysis: To diagnose cytomegalovirus status from the catalog of TCR beta chain sequences, a statistical classification framework was built. What TCRdb holds here is the immuneACCESS table cut down to in-frame rearrangements. Part of the clones is not present; checked against another copy, under half of the missing clones reflect an unresolved V gene, and the others are unexplained. For V, J and clone size, that table is used; D and trimming come from the DNA. Within this sample are approximately 120,000 clones, with around nine tenths of them counted one time only. The ten largest clones capture 2% to 2.5% of the sample.

The data belong to a study of cytomegalovirus exposure and HLA in healthy donors (dated by TCRdb to 2015 to 2018). Notes on the research overall: A later analysis indicated that the roughly 130 validation repertoires were generated on the platform also employed for the 700 or so repertoires of the first cohort. Along with the approximately 620-subject first cohort, a separate validation cohort of over 90 different subjects was used. The study was designed to test whether signatures of past pathogen exposure could be identified by cataloging public T cell receptors. High-throughput TCR immunosequencing, statistical association of individual TCRs with disease status, and machine learning were combined to predict cytomegalovirus infection status.

Looking up the germline V gene yields CDR1 SGHDN and CDR2 FVKESK. The CDR3 contains 18 residues, cysteine and phenylalanine counted. The entry retains the CDR3 DNA only, 54 bases that are in frame from base 1. Trimming removed 1 base from V and 5 bases from J; the gene matches leave 12 bases unexplained. Broad study findings and their caveats: Cytomegalovirus status was reported to be diagnosed by the classifier with high specificity and sensitivity in both the original and validation cohorts. According to the authors, the approach could potentially be generalized to other disease states and immunological phenotypes. The study listed 150 to 200 TCR beta chains as associated with cytomegalovirus. Three of the identified cytomegalovirus-associated TCR beta chains were confirmed in vitro to be specific for cytomegalovirus antigens. Most TCR sequences were observed very rarely across donors, whereas some public TCRs were present in many individuals. All 130 or so repertoires were used to score co-occurrence in the validation cohort in a later analysis, because that analysis had no HLA typing for the cohort. Subsequent analysis determined that TCRs grouped into clusters in the first cohort also showed a tendency toward co-occurrence across the 120 or so validation repertoires, and approximately 94% of cluster scores exceeded 0.

The donors were included in the validation cohort of 120 subjects, a group kept apart from the roughly 690-subject first cohort. Sequenced input: PBMCs. The chain is encoded by TRBV14 joined to TRBJ2-3; 10 central nucleotides agree with TRBD2. This receptor was taken from a woman between 18 and 29 years old in good health and CMV-seronegative. The CDR3 reads as follows: CASSQVPWLAGVRDTQYF. At the DNA level, the sequence is TGTGCCAGCAGCCAAGTCCCGTGGCTAGCGGGAGTCCGAGATACGCAGTATTTT.